Listed below are T cell receptor beta chains from one sample, sequenced in a study of cytomegalovirus exposure and HLA in healthy donors. Here immunoSEQ multiplex PCR was the method, and the copy in TCRdb shows in-frame clones only, minus some. The sample has some 120,000 clones, about four fifths seen once. Sequencing used PBMCs. The receptors here all came from a man in his thirties or forties in good health and CMV-seropositive. Both conserved end residues are part of each CDR3. Fields, in order: D gene, clone size, V gene, J gene, CDR3 protein, CDR3 DNA. A D gene is named only where the DNA matches it firmly. Clone size is stated in some rows and not others, as once, few, many or a class when expanded.

>.|few|TRBV27|TRBJ1-5
CASSLGQGLKPQHF
TGTGCCAGCAGTTTGGGTCAGGGATTAAAGCCCCAGCATTTT
>TRBD2|.|TRBV5-6|TRBJ2-1
CASIRTSGRYEQFF
TGTGCCAGCATCAGGACTAGCGGGAGATATGAGCAGTTCTTC
>TRBD1|.|TRBV25-1|TRBJ2-2
CASSDRQGWPGELFF
TGTGCCAGCAGTGATCGACAGGGGTGGCCCGGGGAGCTGTTTTTT
>TRBD2|.|TRBV5-4|TRBJ2-6
CASSREVSGANVLTF
TGTGCCAGCAGCCGGGAGGTCTCTGGGGCCAACGTCCTGACTTTC
>.|once|TRBV7-2|TRBJ2-3
CASSPRLASYTDTQYF
TGTGCCAGCAGCCCGAGGTTGGCCAGTTACACAGATACGCAGTATTTT
>.|.|TRBV20-1|TRBJ2-7
CSAQDWPEQYF
TGCAGTGCTCAGGACTGGCCCGAGCAGTACTTC
>.|.|TRBV19|TRBJ1-2
CASSPQTDLGYGYTF
TGTGCCAGTAGTCCACAGACAGACCTGGGCTATGGCTACACCTTC
>.|few|TRBV11-3|TRBJ2-2
CASSLKGAGELFF
TGTGCCAGCAGCTTAAAAGGGGCCGGGGAGCTGTTTTTT
>TRBD1|.|TRBV7-9|TRBJ2-7
CASSRDSSRAQYF
TGTGCCAGCAGCAGGGACAGCTCGCGGGCGCAGTACTTC
>.|.|TRBV6-4|TRBJ2-3
CASSRRASTDTQYF
TGTGCCAGCTCGAGGAGAGCTAGCACAGATACGCAGTATTTT
>TRBD1|.|TRBV6-1|TRBJ1-2
CASSEYRGREDGYTF
TGTGCCAGCAGCGAATACAGGGGACGAGAGGATGGCTACACCTTC
>TRBD1|.|TRBV7-2|TRBJ2-1
CASSLAGQGAYNEQFF
TGTGCCAGCAGCTTAGCGGGACAGGGGGCTTACAATGAGCAGTTCTTC
>TRBD1|.|TRBV5-6|TRBJ1-2
CASSWDRGDYGYTF
TGTGCCAGCAGCTGGGACAGGGGTGACTATGGCTACACCTTC
>.|once|TRBV18|TRBJ2-7
CASSPSPYEQYF
TGTGCCAGCTCACCTAGCCCCTACGAGCAGTACTTC
>.|.|TRBV27|TRBJ2-4
CASKQGLGKNIQYF
TGTGCCAGCAAGCAGGGATTAGGCAAAAACATTCAGTACTTC
>TRBD1|few|TRBV6-1|TRBJ1-2
CASSGQGVYGYTF
TGTGCCAGCAGCGGACAGGGAGTTTATGGCTACACCTTC
>TRBD1|.|TRBV11-2|TRBJ1-1
CASSHPGQDKAFF
TGTGCCAGCAGCCACCCGGGACAGGATAAAGCTTTCTTT
>TRBD2|.|TRBV5-1|TRBJ2-3
CASSLGLAINDTQYF
TGCGCCAGCAGCTTGGGACTAGCCATCAATGATACGCAGTATTTT
>TRBD1|few|TRBV9|TRBJ2-7
CASSPSRDRGQYEQYF
TGTGCCAGCAGCCCCAGCCGGGACAGGGGGCAATACGAGCAGTACTTC
>.|once|TRBV5-4|TRBJ1-2
CASRHGGTAADGYTF
TGTGCCAGCCGGCATGGGGGGACGGCGGCTGATGGCTACACCTTC
>TRBD1|.|TRBV6-1|TRBJ1-1
CASRETGGLAAFF
TGTGCCAGCAGGGAGACAGGGGGTTTAGCAGCTTTCTTT
>.|once|TRBV9|TRBJ2-2
CASSVDGLWAGELFF
TGTGCCAGCAGCGTAGATGGACTTTGGGCCGGGGAGCTGTTTTTT
>.|.|TRBV13|TRBJ2-7
CASSFAGNEQYF
TGTGCCAGCAGCTTTGCAGGGAACGAGCAGTACTTC
>TRBD2|few|TRBV27|TRBJ2-7
CASSLSGGEKSYEQYF
TGTGCCAGCAGTTTATCCGGGGGGGAAAAGTCCTACGAGCAGTACTTC
>.|.|TRBV19|TRBJ2-3
CASSILAHSTDTQYF
TGTGCCAGTAGTATCCTAGCGCACAGCACAGATACGCAGTATTTT
>.|.|TRBV2|TRBJ2-1
CASITVDYNEQFF
TGTGCCAGCATTACGGTTGACTACAATGAGCAGTTCTTC
>TRBD1|once|TRBV9|TRBJ1-1
CASSVDRGGRTEAFF
TGTGCCAGCAGCGTAGACAGGGGGGGTCGGACTGAAGCTTTCTTT
>TRBD1|.|TRBV30|TRBJ1-4
CAWAKTGDSRKLFF
TGTGCCTGGGCTAAGACAGGGGATTCGAGAAAACTGTTTTTT
>TRBD1|few|TRBV5-4|TRBJ2-7
CASSLKGQGFDEQYF
TGTGCCAGCAGCTTGAAGGGACAGGGGTTCGACGAGCAGTACTTC
>TRBD1|.|TRBV25-1|TRBJ2-3
CASSRRDRGSTDTQYF
TGTGCCAGCAGTCGCCGGGACAGGGGGAGCACAGATACGCAGTATTTT
>TRBD1|once|TRBV28|TRBJ1-5
CASRSGQTYQPQHF
TGTGCCAGCAGATCGGGACAGACCTATCAGCCCCAGCATTTT
>.|.|TRBV6-5|TRBJ2-1
CASSYTGGVGNEQFF
TGTGCCAGCAGCTACACAGGGGGGGTCGGTAATGAGCAGTTCTTC
>TRBD2|.|TRBV4-3|TRBJ2-2
CASSQEGGGATGELFF
TGCGCCAGCAGCCAAGAGGGCGGGGGGGCCACCGGGGAGCTGTTTTTT
>.|.|TRBV15|TRBJ2-7
CATSRDGPEGVRRHEQYF
TGTGCCACCAGCAGAGATGGGCCTGAAGGGGTGAGACGACACGAGCAGTACTTC
>.|.|TRBV7-9|TRBJ1-6
CASRTQDSPLHF
TGTGCCAGCAGAACTCAAGATTCACCCCTCCACTTT
>TRBD1|.|TRBV7-9|TRBJ2-5
CASSLVSSTGGEEQYF
TGTGCCAGCAGCTTAGTATCCTCGACAGGGGGCGAAGAGCAGTACTTC
>TRBD1|.|TRBV9|TRBJ1-1
CASSPGDSLNEAFF
TGTGCCAGCAGCCCCGGGGACAGCTTAAATGAAGCTTTCTTT
>.|.|TRBV11-1|TRBJ2-3
CASSSEGADTQYF
TGTGCCAGCAGCTCCGAGGGGGCAGATACGCAGTATTTT
>.|.|TRBV27|TRBJ1-5
CASRGFGISGRNQPQHF
TGTGCCAGCAGAGGTTTCGGGATATCGGGTCGGAATCAGCCCCAGCATTTT
>.|.|TRBV9|TRBJ2-1
CASSLGQNNEQFF
TGTGCCAGCAGCTTAGGACAAAACAATGAGCAGTTCTTC
>TRBD2|once|TRBV11-1|TRBJ2-7
CASSDTLAGGSYEQYF
TGTGCCAGCAGCGACACGTTAGCGGGAGGGTCCTACGAGCAGTACTTC
>.|.|TRBV9|TRBJ1-1
CASSRGVGNTEAFF
TGTGCCAGCAGCCGGGGGGTGGGGAACACTGAAGCTTTCTTT
>TRBD1|.|TRBV9|TRBJ2-1
CASSRQGSYNEQFF
TGTGCCAGCAGCCGACAGGGGTCCTACAATGAGCAGTTCTTC
>TRBD2|.|TRBV5-1|TRBJ2-1
CASSPPSAGVSYNEQFF
TGCGCCAGCAGCCCACCGTCAGCGGGAGTATCCTACAATGAGCAGTTCTTC
>.|.|TRBV12-5|TRBJ1-6
CASGLEADSPLHF
TGTGCTAGTGGTTTGGAGGCGGATTCACCCCTCCACTTT
>.|.|TRBV11-1|TRBJ1-6
CASSLTDEDSPLHF
TGTGCCAGCAGCTTGACAGACGAGGATTCACCCCTCCACTTT
>.|.|TRBV4-3|TRBJ2-7
CASSQDWVRTTPTYEQYF
TGCGCCAGCAGCCAAGATTGGGTGCGGACTACACCCACCTACGAGCAGTACTTC
>.|.|TRBV28|TRBJ2-5
CASSLRESETQYF
TGTGCCAGCAGTTTAAGGGAGAGCGAGACCCAGTACTTC
>.|.|TRBV18|TRBJ1-6
CASSPPTDGSPLHF
TGTGCCAGCTCACCACCGACAGATGGTTCACCCCTCCACTTT
>.|.|TRBV15|TRBJ1-1
CATRLMMNTEAFF
TGTGCCACCAGACTTATGATGAACACTGAAGCTTTCTTT
>.|.|TRBV5-8|TRBJ1-1
CASSLGQYIMNTEAFF
TGTGCCAGCAGCTTGGGCCAGTACATAATGAACACTGAAGCTTTCTTT
>TRBD1|once|TRBV7-3|TRBJ2-1
CASSSGQDQFF
TGTGCCAGCAGCTCGGGACAGGATCAGTTCTTC